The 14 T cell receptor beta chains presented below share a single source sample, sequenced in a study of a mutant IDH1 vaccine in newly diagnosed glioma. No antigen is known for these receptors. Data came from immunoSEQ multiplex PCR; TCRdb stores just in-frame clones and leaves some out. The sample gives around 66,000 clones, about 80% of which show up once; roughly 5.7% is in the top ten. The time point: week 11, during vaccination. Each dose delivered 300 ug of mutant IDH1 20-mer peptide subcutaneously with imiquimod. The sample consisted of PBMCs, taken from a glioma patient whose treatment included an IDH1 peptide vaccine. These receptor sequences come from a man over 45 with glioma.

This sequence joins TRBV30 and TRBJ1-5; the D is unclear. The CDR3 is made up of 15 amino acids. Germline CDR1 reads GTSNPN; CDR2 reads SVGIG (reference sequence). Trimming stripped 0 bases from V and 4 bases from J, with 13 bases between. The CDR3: CAWSVQGQINQPQHF. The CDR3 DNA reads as TGTGCCTGGAGTGTACAAGGGCAGATAAATCAGCCCCAGCATTTT.

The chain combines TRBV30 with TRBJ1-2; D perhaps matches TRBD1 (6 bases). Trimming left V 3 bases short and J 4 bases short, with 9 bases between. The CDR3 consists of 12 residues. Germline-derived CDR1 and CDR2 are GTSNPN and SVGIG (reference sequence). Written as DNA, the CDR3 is TGTGCCTGGAGAGGCAGGGGCTATGGCTACACCTTC. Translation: CAWRGRGYGYTF. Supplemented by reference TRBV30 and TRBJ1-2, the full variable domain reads SQTIHQWPATLVQPVGSPLSLECTVEGTSNPNLYWYRQAAGRGLQLLFYSVGIGQISSEVPQNLSASRPQDRQFILSSKKLLLSDSGFYLCAWRGRGYGYTFGSGTRLTVV.

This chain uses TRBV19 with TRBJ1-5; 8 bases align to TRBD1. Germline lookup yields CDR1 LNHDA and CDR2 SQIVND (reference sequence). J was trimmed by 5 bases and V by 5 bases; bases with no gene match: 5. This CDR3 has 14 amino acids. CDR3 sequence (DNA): TGTGCCAGTAGTCCAGGGGGCGGGGATCAGCCCCAGCATTTT. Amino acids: CASSPGGGDQPQHF.

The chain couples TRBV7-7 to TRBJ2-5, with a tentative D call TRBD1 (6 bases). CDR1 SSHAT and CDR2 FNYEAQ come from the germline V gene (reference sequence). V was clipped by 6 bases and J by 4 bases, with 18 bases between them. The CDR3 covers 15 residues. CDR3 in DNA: TGTGCCAGCAGTCTCACACCAGGGGCAGGAGAGACCCAGTACTTC. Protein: CASSLTPGAGETQYF. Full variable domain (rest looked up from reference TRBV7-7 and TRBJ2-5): GAGVSQSPRYKVTKRGQDVTLRCDPISSHATLYWYQQALGQGPEFLTYFNYEAQPDKSGLPSDRFSAERPEGSISTLTIQRTEQRDSAMYRCASSLTPGAGETQYFGPGTRLLVL.

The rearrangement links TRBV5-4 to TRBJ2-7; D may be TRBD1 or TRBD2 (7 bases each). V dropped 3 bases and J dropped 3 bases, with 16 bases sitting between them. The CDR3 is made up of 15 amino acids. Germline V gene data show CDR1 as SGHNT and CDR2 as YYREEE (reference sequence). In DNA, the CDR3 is TGTGCCAGCAGCTGGGCGTCAGGGGGGGTCTACGAGCAGTACTTC. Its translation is CASSWASGGVYEQYF.

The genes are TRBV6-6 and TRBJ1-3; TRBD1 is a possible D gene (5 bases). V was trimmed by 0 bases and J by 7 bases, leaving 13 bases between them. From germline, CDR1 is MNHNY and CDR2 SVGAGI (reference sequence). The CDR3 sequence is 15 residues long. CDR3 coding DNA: TGTGCCAGCAGTTACTCAGAACAGGTCCTGAACACCATATATTTT. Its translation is CASSYSEQVLNTIYF.

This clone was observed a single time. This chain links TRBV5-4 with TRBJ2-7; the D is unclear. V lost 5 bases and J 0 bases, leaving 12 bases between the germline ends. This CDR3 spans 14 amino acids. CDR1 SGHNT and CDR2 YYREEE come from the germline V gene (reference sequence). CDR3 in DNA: TGTGCCAGCAGTGTAGGAAGGAGCTCCTACGAGCAGTACTTC. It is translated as CASSVGRSSYEQYF.

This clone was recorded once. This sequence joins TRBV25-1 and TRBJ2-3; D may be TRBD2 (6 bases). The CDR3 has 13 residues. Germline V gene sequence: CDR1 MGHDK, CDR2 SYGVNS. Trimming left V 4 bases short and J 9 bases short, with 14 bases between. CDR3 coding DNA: TGTGCCAGCAGTGCTGCTAGCGAGAACACGCAGTATTTT. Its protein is CASSAASENTQYF.

The CDR3 coding sequence is TGTGCCAGCAGAGAGTCCGATGCAGGGGGCCCCAATGGCTACACCTTC. The encoded protein is CASRESDAGGPNGYTF. V is TRBV6-4 and J is TRBJ1-2, with TRBD1 identical over 8 bases. The CDR3 extends over 16 amino acids. Losses at the gene ends were 6 bases for V and 6 bases for J; bases not matched to a gene: 15. Germline loops: CDR1 MRHNA, CDR2 SNTAGT.

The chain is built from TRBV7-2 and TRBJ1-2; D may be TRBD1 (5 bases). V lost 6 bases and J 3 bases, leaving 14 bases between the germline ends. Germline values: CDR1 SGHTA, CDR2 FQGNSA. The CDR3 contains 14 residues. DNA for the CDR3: TGTGCCAGCAGTCGACAGCCCCAAGACTATGGCTACACCTTC. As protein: CASSRQPQDYGYTF. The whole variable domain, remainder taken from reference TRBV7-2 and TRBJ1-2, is GAGVSQSPSNKVTEKGKDVELRCDPISGHTALYWYRQSLGQGLEFLIYFQGNSAPDKSGLPSDRFSAERTGGSVSTLTIQRTQQEDSAVYLCASSRQPQDYGYTFGSGTRLTVV.

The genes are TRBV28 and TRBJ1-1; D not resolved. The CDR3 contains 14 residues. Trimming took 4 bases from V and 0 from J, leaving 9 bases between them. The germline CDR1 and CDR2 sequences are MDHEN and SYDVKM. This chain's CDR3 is CASSSQILNTEAFF. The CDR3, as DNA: TGTGCCAGCAGTTCTCAGATACTGAACACTGAAGCTTTCTTT.

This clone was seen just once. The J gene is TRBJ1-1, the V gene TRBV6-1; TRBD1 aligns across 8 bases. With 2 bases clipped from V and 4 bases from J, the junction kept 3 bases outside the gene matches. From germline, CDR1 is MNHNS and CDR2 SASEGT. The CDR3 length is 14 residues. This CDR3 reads CASSEPTGGTEAFF. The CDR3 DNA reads TGTGCCAGCAGTGAACCTACAGGGGGCACTGAAGCTTTCTTT.

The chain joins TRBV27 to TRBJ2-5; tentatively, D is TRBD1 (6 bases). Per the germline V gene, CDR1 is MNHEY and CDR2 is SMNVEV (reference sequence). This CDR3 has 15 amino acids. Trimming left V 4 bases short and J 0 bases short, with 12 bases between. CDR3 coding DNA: TGTGCCAGCAGTTCCACCCGGGACAACCAAGAGACCCAGTACTTC. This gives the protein CASSSTRDNQETQYF.

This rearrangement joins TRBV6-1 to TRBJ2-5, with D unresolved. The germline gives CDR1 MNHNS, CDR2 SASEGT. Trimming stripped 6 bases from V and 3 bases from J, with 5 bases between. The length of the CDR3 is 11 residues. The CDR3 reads CASRGKETQYF. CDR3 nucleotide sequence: TGTGCCAGCAGGGGGAAAGAGACCCAGTACTTC.